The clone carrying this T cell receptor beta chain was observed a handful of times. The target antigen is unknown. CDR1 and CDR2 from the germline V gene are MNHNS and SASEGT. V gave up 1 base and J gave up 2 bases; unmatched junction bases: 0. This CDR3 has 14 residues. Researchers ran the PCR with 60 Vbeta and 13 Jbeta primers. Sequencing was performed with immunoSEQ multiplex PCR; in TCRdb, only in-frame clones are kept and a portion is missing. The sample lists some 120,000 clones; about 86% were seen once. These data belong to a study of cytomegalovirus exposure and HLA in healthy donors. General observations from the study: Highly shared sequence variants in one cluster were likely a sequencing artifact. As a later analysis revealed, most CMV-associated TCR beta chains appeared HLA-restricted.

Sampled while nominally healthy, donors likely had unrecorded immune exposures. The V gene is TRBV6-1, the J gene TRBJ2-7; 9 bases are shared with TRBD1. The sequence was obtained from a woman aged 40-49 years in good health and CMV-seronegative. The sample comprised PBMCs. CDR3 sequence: CASSEGDRAYEQYF. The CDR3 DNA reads TGTGCCAGCAGTGAAGGGGACAGGGCCTACGAGCAGTACTTC.